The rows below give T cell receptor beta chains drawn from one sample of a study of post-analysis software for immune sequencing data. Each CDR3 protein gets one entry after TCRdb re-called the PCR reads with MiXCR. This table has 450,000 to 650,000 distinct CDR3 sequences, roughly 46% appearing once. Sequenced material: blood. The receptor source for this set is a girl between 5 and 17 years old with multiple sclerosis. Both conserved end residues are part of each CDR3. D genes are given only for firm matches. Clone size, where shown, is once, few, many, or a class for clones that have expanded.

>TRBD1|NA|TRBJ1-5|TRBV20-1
TGCAGTGTTAAACAGGGGAATCAGCCCCAGCATTTT
CSVKQGNQPQHF
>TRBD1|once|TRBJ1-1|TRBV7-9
TGTGCCAGCAGCCCCGGGACAGGTCCACAAGCTTTCTTT
CASSPGTGPQAFF
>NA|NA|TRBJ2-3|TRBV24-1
TGTGCCACCAGTGATTTGTTTCCAGATACGCAGTATTTT
CATSDLFPDTQYF
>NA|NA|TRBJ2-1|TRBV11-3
TGTGCCAGCAGCTTAGATCCTCCACTCTGGAGCTCCTACAATGAGCAGTTCTTC
CASSLDPPLWSSYNEQFF
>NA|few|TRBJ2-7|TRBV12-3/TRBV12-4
TGTGCCAGCAGTTTAGGGTCCACTTCCTACGAGCAGTACTTC
CASSLGSTSYEQYF
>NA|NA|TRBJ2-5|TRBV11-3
TGTGCCAGCAGCTTAGCCTTACGAATCTTGGACCAAGAGACCCAGTACTTC
CASSLALRILDQETQYF
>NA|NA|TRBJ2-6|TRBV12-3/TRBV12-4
TGTGCCAGCAGCCCTGGGACCAGCTCTGGGGCCAACGTCCTGACTTTC
CASSPGTSSGANVLTF
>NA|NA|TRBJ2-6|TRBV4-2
TGTGCCAGCAGCCGGTCCGGGAGCTCTGGGGCCAACGTCCTGACTTTC
CASSRSGSSGANVLTF
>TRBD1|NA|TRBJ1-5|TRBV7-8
TGTGCCAGCAGCTTCAGGGGGACAGCCGGGAGCAATCAGCCCCAGCATTTT
CASSFRGTAGSNQPQHF
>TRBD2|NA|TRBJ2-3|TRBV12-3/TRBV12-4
TGTGCCAGCGGTTTCACGACTAGCGGGACAGATACGCAGTATTTT
CASGFTTSGTDTQYF
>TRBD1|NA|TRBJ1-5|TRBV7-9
TGTGCCAGCAGCGAACAGGGGGCATATCAGCCCCAGCATTTT
CASSEQGAYQPQHF
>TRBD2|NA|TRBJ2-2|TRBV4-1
TGCGCCAGCAGCCAGGCCGGACTCTCGGGGGGCGGGGAGCTGTTTTTT
CASSQAGLSGGGELFF
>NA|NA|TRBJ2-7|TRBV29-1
TGCAGCGTTGGGGGTACCATTCTCTACGAGCAGTACTTC
CSVGGTILYEQYF
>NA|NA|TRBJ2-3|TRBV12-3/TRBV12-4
TGTGCCAGCAGCCTAGGGGTGAGCACAGATACGCAGTATTTT
CASSLGVSTDTQYF
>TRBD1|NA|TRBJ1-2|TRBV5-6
TGTGCCAGCAGCCCGACAGGGACTCCCTATGGCTACACCTTC
CASSPTGTPYGYTF
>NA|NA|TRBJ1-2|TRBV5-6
TGTGCCAGCATCACTTCTTCCCGGGGGTTGAGGTTAGGCTACACCTTC
CASITSSRGLRLGYTF
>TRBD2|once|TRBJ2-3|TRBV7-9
TGTGCCAGCAGTTACACTAGCGCCACAGATACGCAGTATTTT
CASSYTSATDTQYF
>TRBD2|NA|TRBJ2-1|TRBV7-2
TGTGCCAGCAGCGACACTAGCGGTAAGCAGTTCTTC
CASSDTSGKQFF
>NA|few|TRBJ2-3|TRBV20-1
TGCAGTGCCCCCCCCCACGGGGACGACACAGATACGCAGTATTTT
CSAPPHGDDTDTQYF
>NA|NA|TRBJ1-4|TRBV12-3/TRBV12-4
TGTGCCAGCAGTAACCGGGGTGGAAAACTGTTTTTT
CASSNRGGKLFF
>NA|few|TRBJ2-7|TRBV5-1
TGCGCCAGCAGCTTGCACAGGTCCTACGAGCAGTACTTC
CASSLHRSYEQYF
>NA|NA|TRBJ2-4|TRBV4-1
TGCGCCAGCAGCCATACCACTGACGGTACCCAGTACTTC
CASSHTTDGTQYF
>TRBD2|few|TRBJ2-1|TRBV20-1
TGCAGTGCCATAGCGGGAGAGATCTCCTACAATGAGCAGTTCTTC
CSAIAGEISYNEQFF
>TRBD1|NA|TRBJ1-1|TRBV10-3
TGTGCCATCAGTGGAGGGACAGGGTTATCTGAAGCTTTCTTT
CAISGGTGLSEAFF
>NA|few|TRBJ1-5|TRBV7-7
TGTGCTAGCAGCTTAGAGAGGACAGCTAATCAGCCCCAGCATTTT
CASSLERTANQPQHF
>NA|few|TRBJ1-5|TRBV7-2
TGTGCCAGCAGCCCCCTCGCAGGGAATATTGAGCCCCAGCATTTT
CASSPLAGNIEPQHF
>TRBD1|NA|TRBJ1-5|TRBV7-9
TGTGCCAGCAGCGTCAGGGGGCCTAATCAGCCCCAGCATTTT
CASSVRGPNQPQHF
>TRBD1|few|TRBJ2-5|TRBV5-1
TGCGCCAGCAGCTTGTACCGGACAGGGGGCGAGACCCAGTACTTC
CASSLYRTGGETQYF
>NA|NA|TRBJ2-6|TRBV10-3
TGTGCCAACCAAGCTGGGGCCAACGTCCTGACTTTC
CANQAGANVLTF
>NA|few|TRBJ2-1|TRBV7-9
TGTGCCAGCAGCTCACAACAGGGAGAGCAGTTCTTC
CASSSQQGEQFF
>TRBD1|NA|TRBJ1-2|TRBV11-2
TGTGCCAGCAGCTTAGAGACAGGGGGATATGGCTACACCTTC
CASSLETGGYGYTF
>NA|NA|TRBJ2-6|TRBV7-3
TGTGCCAGCAGCCCAGGGACCTCTGGGGCCAACGTCCTGACTTTC
CASSPGTSGANVLTF
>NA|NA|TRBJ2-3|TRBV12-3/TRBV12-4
TGTGCCAGCAATGCCGTCTTTGGGGCAGATGCGCAGTATTTT
CASNAVFGADAQYF
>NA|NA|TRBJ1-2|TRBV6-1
TGTGCCAGCAGTGAAGAACCCCAGGGGTACTATGGCTACACCTTC
CASSEEPQGYYGYTF
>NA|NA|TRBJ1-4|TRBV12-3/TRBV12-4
TGTGCCAGCAGTTTAGACTTTCGTGAAAAACTGTTTTTT
CASSLDFREKLFF
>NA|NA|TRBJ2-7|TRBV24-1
TGTGCCACCGCGGTCAGCAATGAGCAGTACTTC
CATAVSNEQYF
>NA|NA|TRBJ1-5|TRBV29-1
TGCAGCGCCGCGGAGGGTTGGGGCAATCAGCCCCAGCATTTT
CSAAEGWGNQPQHF
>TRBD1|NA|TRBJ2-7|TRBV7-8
TGTGCCAGCAGCAACATCCGGGACAGCTACGAGCAGTACTTC
CASSNIRDSYEQYF
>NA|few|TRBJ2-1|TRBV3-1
TGTGCCAGCAGCCAAGTCACGGGGAGTGAGCAGTTCTTC
CASSQVTGSEQFF
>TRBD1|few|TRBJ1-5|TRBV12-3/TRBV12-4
TGTGCCAGCAGCTACAGGGGGCAATTGATGCAGCCCCAGCATTTT
CASSYRGQLMQPQHF
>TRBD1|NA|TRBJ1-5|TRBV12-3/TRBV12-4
TGTGCCAGCACCCCTACAGGGGCGAGTCAGCCCCAGCATTTT
CASTPTGASQPQHF
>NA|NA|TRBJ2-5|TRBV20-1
TGCAGTGCTAGAGATTCGGCCGCGGAGACCCAGTACTTC
CSARDSAAETQYF
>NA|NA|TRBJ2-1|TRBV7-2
TGTGACAGCAGTCAAGGCCGACGGGATTCCTACAATGAGCAGTTCTTC
CDSSQGRRDSYNEQFF
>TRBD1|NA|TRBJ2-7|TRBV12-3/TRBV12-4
TGTGCCAGCAGTCATCCAAGCGGGACAGGGGGCGCCGAGCAGTACTTC
CASSHPSGTGGAEQYF
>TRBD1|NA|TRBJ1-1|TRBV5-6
TGTGCCAGCAGCTTGGGACAGGGGAAAATGAGCACTGAAGCTTTCTTT
CASSLGQGKMSTEAFF
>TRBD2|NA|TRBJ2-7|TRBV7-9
TGTGCCAGCAGCTTTGGTAGGGGCATGTCCGGGACTAACAGATACGAGCAGTACTTC
CASSFGRGMSGTNRYEQYF
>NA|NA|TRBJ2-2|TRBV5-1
TGCGCCAGCAGCCCCTCGAGGGGAAACACCGGGGAGCTGTTTTTT
CASSPSRGNTGELFF
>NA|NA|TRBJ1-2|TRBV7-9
TGTGCCAGCAGCTTGCAGGGGCCCGTTGGCTACACCTTC
CASSLQGPVGYTF
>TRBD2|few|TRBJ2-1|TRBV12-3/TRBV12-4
TGTGCCAGCAGTTCCTGGACTAGGGCGGATGAGCAGTTCTTC
CASSSWTRADEQFF
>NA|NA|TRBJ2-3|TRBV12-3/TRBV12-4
TGTGCCAGCAGTTCGACTAGTAGAACAGATACGCAGTATTTT
CASSSTSRTDTQYF
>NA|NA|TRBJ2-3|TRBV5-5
TGTGCCAGAAGAGATACGCAGTATTTT
CARRDTQYF